The rows below give T cell receptor beta chains drawn from one sample of a study of CD8+ T cells in alopecia areata. Data came from immunoSEQ multiplex PCR; TCRdb stores just in-frame clones and leaves some out. The data hold about 150,000 clones, with about two thirds observed a single time. The sample was CD4+ T cells sorted from blood, taken at week 4, from a patient treated with tofacitinib. Source of these receptors: a human donor with alopecia areata. Both conserved end residues are part of each CDR3. The D gene is left open where the match is weak. Expanded clones are given a class, and other clones once, few, many or no size at all.

>TRBV14|-|TRBJ2-2|few
CASSQDHRSGELFF
TGTGCCAGCAGCCAAGACCATAGGTCCGGGGAGCTGTTTTTT
>TRBV29-1|-|TRBJ1-3|-
CSAGTLGNTIYF
TGCAGCGCCGGGACACTCGGAAACACCATATATTTT
>TRBV30|TRBD1|TRBJ2-3|-
CAWSRQGGPSLYF
TGTGCCTGGAGTCGACAGGGCGGACCTTCATTGTATTTT
>TRBV5-1|-|TRBJ1-6|-
CASSSTAGTSNSPLHF
TGCGCCAGCAGCTCGACGGCCGGGACAAGCAATTCACCCCTCCACTTT
>TRBV30|-|TRBJ1-6|once
CAWSKQGQNSPLHF
TGTGCCTGGAGTAAGCAGGGGCAAAATTCACCCCTCCACTTT
>TRBV5-1|-|TRBJ2-5|-
CASSLRVGGEETQYF
TGCGCCAGCAGCTTGAGGGTTGGCGGGGAAGAGACCCAGTACTTC
>TRBV18|-|TRBJ1-3|-
CASSRVDSGNTIYF
TGTGCCAGCTCACGCGTAGACTCTGGAAACACCATATATTTT
>TRBV29-1|-|TRBJ1-6|-
CSVKTSLNSPLHF
TGCAGCGTTAAGACAAGCCTAAATTCACCCCTCCACTTT
>TRBV5-4|TRBD1|TRBJ2-6|few
CASSSGQGALGANVLTF
TGTGCCAGCAGCAGCGGACAGGGGGCGCTTGGGGCCAACGTCCTGACTTTC
>TRBV9|-|TRBJ2-7|-
CASSVGVGEDYEQYF
TGTGCCAGCAGCGTAGGAGTAGGGGAGGACTACGAGCAGTACTTC